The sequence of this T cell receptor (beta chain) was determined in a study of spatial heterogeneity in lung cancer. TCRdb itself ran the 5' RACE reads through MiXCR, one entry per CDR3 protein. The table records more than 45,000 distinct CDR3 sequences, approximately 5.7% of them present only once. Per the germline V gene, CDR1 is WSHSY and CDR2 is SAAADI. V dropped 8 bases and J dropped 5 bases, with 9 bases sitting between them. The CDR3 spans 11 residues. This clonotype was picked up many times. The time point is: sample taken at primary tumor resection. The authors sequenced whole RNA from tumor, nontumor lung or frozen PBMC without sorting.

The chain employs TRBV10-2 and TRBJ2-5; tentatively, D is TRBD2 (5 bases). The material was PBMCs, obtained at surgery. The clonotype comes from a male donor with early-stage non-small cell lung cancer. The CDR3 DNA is TGCGCCAGCCGCCTAGCCGAGACCCAGTACTTC. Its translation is CASRLAETQYF.